This T cell receptor (beta chain) emerged from a study of CD4+ T cells in melanoma. The data were produced by immunoSEQ multiplex PCR, yet TCRdb's version contains in-frame clones alone and is incomplete. The sample carries more than 8,500 clones, 55% to 75% recorded once. CDR3 length: 14 residues. The V segment lost 7 bases and the J segment 5 bases; nucleotides outside the gene matches: 10. Looked up from germline, CDR1 is LNHDA and CDR2 is SQIVND (reference sequence). The sequence derives from a human donor with melanoma. The J gene is TRBJ2-7, the V gene TRBV19; 8 bases are shared with TRBD2. Material for sequencing was cells from a culture (not recorded whether cultured in vitro). The chain's CDR3 is CASTPRGGRDEQYF. In DNA form, the CDR3 reads TGTGCCAGTACCCCCCGGGGGGGCAGGGACGAGCAGTACTTC.